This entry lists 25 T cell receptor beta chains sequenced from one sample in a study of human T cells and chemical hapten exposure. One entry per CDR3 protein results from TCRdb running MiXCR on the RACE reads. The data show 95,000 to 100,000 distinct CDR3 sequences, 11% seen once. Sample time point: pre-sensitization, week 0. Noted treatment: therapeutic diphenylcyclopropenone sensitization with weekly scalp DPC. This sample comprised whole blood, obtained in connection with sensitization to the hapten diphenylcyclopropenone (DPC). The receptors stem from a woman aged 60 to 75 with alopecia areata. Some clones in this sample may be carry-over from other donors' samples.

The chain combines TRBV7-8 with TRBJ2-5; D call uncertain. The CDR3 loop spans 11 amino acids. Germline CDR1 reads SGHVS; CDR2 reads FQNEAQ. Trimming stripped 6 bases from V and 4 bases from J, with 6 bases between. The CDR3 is CASSTTETQYF. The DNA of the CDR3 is TGTGCCAGCAGTACCACAGAGACCCAGTACTTC.

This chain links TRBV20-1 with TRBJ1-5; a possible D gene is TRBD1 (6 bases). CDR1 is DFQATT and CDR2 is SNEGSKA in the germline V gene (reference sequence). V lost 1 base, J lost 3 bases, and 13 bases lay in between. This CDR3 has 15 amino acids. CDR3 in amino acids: CSARGPQGYNQPQHF. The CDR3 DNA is TGCAGTGCTAGAGGCCCACAGGGTTACAATCAGCCCCAGCATTTT.

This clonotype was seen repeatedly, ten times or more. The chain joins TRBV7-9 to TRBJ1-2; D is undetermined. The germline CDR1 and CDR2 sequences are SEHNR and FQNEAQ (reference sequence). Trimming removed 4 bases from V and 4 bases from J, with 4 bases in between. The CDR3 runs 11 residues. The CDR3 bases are TGTGCCAGCAGCTATAGCTATGGCTACACCTTC. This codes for CASSYSYGYTF.

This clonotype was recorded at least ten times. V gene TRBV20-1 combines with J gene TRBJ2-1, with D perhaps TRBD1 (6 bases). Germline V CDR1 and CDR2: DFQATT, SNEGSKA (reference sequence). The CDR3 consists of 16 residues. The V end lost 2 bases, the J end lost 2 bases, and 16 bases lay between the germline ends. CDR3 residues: CSARTVVGATYNEQFF. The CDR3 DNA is TGCAGTGCTAGAACGGTGGTGGGGGCCACCTACAATGAGCAGTTCTTC.

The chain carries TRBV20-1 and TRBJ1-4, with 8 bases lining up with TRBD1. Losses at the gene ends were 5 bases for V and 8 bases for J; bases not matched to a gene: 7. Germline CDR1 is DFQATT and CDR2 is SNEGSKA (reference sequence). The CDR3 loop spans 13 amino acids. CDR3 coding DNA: TGCAGTGCTTATCAGGGGACAGGCGAAAAACTGTTTTTT. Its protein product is CSAYQGTGEKLFF.

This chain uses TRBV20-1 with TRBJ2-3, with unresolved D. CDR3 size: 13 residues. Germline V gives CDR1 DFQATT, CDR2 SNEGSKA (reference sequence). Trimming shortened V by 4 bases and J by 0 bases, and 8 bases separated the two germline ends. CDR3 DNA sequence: TGCAGTGCTATCAAGACTAGCACAGATACGCAGTATTTT. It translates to CSAIKTSTDTQYF.

The CDR3 DNA reads TGCAGTGCTAGAGATAGGAGGGTCCAAGAGACCCAGTACTTC. Translating it yields CSARDRRVQETQYF. The chain is built from TRBV20-1 and TRBJ2-5, with D possibly matching TRBD2 (6 bases). This CDR3 has 14 amino acids. Between the trimmed V and J ends, which lost 0 bases and 1 base, there was a span of 9 bases. Germline CDR1 and CDR2: DFQATT and SNEGSKA (reference sequence).

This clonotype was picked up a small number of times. The CDR3: CASSLVGQSSDTQYF. CDR3 bases: TGCGCCAGCAGCTTGGTTGGCCAGTCTTCGGATACGCAGTATTTT. This rearrangement joins TRBV5-1 to TRBJ2-3; D remains unclear. The CDR3 loop spans 15 amino acids. CDR1 SGHRS and CDR2 YFSETQ come from the germline V gene. The germline V and J ends were trimmed by 0 bases and 6 bases, with 14 bases remaining between them.

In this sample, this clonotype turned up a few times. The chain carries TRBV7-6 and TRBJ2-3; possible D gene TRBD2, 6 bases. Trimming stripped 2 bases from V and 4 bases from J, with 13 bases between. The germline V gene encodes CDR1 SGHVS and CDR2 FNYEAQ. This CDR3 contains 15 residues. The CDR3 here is CASSLTAGRADTQYF. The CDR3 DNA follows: TGTGCCAGCAGCTTAACGGCGGGGCGCGCAGATACGCAGTATTTT.

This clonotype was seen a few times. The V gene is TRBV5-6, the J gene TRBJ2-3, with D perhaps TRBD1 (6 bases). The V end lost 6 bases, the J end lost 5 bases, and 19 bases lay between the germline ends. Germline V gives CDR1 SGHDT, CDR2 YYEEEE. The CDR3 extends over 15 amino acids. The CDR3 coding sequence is TGTGCCAGCACCAAGGTACTGGGGGCGGAAGATACGCAGTATTTT. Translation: CASTKVLGAEDTQYF.

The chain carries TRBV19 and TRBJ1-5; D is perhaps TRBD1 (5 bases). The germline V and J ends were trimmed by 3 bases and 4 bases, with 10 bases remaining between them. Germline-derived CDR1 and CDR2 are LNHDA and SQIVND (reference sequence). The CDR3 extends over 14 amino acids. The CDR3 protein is CASSIGTGNQPQHF. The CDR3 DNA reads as TGTGCCAGTAGTATCGGGACGGGAAATCAGCCCCAGCATTTT.

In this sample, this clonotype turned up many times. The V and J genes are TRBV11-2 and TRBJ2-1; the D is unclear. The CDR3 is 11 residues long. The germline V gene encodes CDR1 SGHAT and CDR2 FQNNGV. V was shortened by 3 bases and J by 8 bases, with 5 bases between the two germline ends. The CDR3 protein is CASSFGYEQFF. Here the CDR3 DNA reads TGTGCCAGCAGCTTCGGGTATGAGCAGTTCTTC.

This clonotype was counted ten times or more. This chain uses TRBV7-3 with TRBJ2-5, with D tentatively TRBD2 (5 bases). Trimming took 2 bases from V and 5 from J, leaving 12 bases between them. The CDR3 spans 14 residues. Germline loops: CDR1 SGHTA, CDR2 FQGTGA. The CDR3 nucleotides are TGTGCCAGCAGCTTATTTCCGGACTCCGAGACCCAGTACTTC. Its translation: CASSLFPDSETQYF.

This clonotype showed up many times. The DNA for the CDR3 is TGTGCCAGCAGCGCCATGACAGGAGGAGAGTCACCCCTCCACTTT. Translating gives CASSAMTGGESPLHF. J is TRBJ1-6 and V is TRBV11-2; a possible D gene is TRBD1 (6 bases). The CDR3 is 15 residues long. The V gene's germline CDR1 is SGHAT and CDR2 FQNNGV. Trimming left V 5 bases short and J 10 bases short, with 18 bases between.

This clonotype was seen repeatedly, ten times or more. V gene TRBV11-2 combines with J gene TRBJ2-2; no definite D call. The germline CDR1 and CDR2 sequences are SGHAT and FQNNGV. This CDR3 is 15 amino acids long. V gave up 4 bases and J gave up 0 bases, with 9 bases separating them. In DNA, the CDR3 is TGTGCCAGCAGCTGGGATCCAACGAACACCGGGGAGCTGTTTTTT. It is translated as CASSWDPTNTGELFF.

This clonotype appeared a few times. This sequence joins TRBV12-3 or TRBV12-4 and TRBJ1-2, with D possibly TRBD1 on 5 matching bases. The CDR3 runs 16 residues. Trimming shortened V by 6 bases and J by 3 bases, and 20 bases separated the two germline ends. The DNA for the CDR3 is TGTGCCAGCAGCCCGGCCGGAGGGGAGCCACACTATGGCTACACCTTC. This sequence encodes CASSPAGGEPHYGYTF.

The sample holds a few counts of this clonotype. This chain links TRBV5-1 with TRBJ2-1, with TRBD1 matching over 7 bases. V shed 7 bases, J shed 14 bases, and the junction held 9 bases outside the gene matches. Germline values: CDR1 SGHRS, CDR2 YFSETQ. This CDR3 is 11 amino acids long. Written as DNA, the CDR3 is TGCGCCAGCGAAGTAGACAGGGTGAAGTTCTTC. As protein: CASEVDRVKFF.

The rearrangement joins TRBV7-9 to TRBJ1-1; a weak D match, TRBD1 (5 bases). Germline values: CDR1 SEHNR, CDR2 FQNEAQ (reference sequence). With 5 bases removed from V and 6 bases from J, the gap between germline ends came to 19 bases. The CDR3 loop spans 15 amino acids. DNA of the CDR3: TGTGCCAGCAGCGCGAGGAGAAGAGGGGCGGCTGAAGCTTTCTTT. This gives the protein CASSARRRGAAEAFF.

The CDR3 DNA sequence: TGTGCCACCCAAACAGGCAAAGCAAGCACAGATACGCAGTATTTT. This encodes CATQTGKASTDTQYF. This chain uses TRBV7-9 with TRBJ2-3; possibly TRBD1 for D (5 bases). The CDR3 is 15 amino acids. The ends were cut back, 10 bases at V and 0 bases at J, with 17 bases in the middle. Germline lookup yields CDR1 SEHNR and CDR2 FQNEAQ (reference sequence).

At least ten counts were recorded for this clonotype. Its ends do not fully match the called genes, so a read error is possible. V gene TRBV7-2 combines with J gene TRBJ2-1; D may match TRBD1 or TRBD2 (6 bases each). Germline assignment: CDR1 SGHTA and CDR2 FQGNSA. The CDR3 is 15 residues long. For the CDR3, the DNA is TGTGCCAGCAGCTTCTCCCTTGGGGGGCCCAATGAACAGTTCTTC. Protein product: CASSFSLGGPNEQFF.

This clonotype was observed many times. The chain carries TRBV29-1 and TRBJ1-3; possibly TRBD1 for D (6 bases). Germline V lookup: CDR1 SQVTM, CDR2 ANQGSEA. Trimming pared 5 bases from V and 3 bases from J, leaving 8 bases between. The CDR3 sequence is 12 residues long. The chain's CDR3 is CSVRQDGNTIYF. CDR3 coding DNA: TGCAGCGTTCGACAGGATGGAAACACCATATATTTT.

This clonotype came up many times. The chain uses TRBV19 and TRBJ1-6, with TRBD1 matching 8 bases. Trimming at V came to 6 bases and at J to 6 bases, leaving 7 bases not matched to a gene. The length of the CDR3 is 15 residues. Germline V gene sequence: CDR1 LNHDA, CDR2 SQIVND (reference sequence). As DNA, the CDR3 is TGTGCCAGTAGCCTCCGGACAGGGCCTAATTCACCCCTCCACTTT. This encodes CASSLRTGPNSPLHF.

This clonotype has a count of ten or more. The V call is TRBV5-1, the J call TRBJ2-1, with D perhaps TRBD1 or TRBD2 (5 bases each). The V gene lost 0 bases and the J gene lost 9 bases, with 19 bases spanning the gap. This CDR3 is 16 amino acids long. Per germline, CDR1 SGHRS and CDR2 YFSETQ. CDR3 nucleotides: TGCGCCAGCAGCTTGGATCCGGGACCCCCCGTAGGTGAGCAGTTCTTC. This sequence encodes CASSLDPGPPVGEQFF. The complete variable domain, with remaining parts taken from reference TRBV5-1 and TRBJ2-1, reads KAGVTQTPRYLIKTRGQQVTLSCSPISGHRSVSWYQQTPGQGLQFLFEYFSETQRNKGNFPGRFSGRQFSNSRSEMNVSTLELGDSALYLCASSLDPGPPVGEQFFGPGTRLTVL.

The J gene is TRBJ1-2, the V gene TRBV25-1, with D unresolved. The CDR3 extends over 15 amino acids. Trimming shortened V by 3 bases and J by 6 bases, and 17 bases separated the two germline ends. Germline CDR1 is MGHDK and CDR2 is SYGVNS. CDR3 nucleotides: TGTGCCAGCAGTGATTCGCAGGCTTTTTCGGATGGCTACACCTTC. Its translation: CASSDSQAFSDGYTF.

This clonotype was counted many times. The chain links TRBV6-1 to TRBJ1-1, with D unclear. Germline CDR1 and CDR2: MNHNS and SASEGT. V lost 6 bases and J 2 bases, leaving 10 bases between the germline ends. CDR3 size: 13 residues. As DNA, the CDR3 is TGTGCCAGCAGAGAGGTCCTAAACACTGAAGCTTTCTTT. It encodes CASREVLNTEAFF.